A selection of T cell receptor beta chains follows, all from one sample in a study of T cell responses to AZD1222 COVID-19 vaccine. Assay used: immunoSEQ multiplex PCR; TCRdb lists only in-frame clones, some missing. The table lists more than 70,000 clones, roughly nine tenths of them singletons. Sequences were derived from peripheral blood, sampled 28 days after the second AZD1222 dose. The receptors come from an adult who received the AZD1222 COVID-19 vaccine. CDR3s include the opening cysteine and the closing phenylalanine or tryptophan. A D gene is named only where the DNA matches it firmly. The listing skips clone size in some rows; elsewhere it reads once, few, many or a size class.

J gene	V gene	D gene	clone size	CDR3 protein	CDR3 DNA
TRBJ2-7	TRBV29-1	NA	NA	CSARGTETYEQYF	TGCAGCGCTAGAGGGACGGAGACCTACGAGCAGTACTTC
TRBJ1-1	TRBV4-2	NA	NA	CASSRIIEGSLNTEAFF	TGTGCCAGCAGCCGAATCATCGAGGGGTCCTTGAACACTGAAGCTTTCTTT
TRBJ1-1	TRBV6-5	NA	NA	CASRPAGGGNTEAFF	TGTGCCAGCAGGCCGGCCGGGGGGGGGAACACTGAAGCTTTCTTT
TRBJ1-3	TRBV4-1	NA	NA	CASSQDGQRPGNTIYF	TGCGCCAGCAGCCAAGATGGACAGCGCCCTGGAAACACCATATATTTT
TRBJ1-1	TRBV3-1/TRBV3-2	NA	NA	CASSPRGYTEAFF	TGTGCCAGCAGCCCACGGGGGTACACTGAAGCTTTCTTT
TRBJ2-3	TRBV19	NA	NA	CASSPQSGGTQYF	TGTGCCAGTAGCCCTCAGTCGGGCGGTACGCAGTATTTT
TRBJ1-2	TRBV27	NA	NA	CASSPWAEGGYTF	TGTGCCAGCAGTCCCTGGGCCGAGGGTGGCTACACCTTC
TRBJ1-1	TRBV12-5	TRBD1	once	CASGTSGGSEAFF	TGTGCTAGTGGTACCTCAGGGGGATCCGAGGCTTTCTTT
TRBJ1-1	TRBV14	NA	NA	CASSQVPGGGTEAFF	TGTGCCAGCAGCCAAGTCCCCGGGGGCGGCACTGAAGCTTTCTTT
TRBJ1-4	TRBV1	NA	NA	CTSSQAKGTVAMKEKLFF	TGCACCAGCAGCCAAGCGAAGGGGACAGTAGCAATGAAGGAAAAACTGTTTTTT
TRBJ1-2	TRBV7-9	NA	NA	CAVGTQVSANYGYTF	TGTGCCGTCGGAACCCAGGTCTCAGCTAACTATGGCTACACCTTC
TRBJ2-2	TRBV5-4	NA	NA	CASRVIGGLTGELFF	TGTGCCAGCAGGGTGATAGGGGGTCTCACCGGGGAGCTGTTTTTT